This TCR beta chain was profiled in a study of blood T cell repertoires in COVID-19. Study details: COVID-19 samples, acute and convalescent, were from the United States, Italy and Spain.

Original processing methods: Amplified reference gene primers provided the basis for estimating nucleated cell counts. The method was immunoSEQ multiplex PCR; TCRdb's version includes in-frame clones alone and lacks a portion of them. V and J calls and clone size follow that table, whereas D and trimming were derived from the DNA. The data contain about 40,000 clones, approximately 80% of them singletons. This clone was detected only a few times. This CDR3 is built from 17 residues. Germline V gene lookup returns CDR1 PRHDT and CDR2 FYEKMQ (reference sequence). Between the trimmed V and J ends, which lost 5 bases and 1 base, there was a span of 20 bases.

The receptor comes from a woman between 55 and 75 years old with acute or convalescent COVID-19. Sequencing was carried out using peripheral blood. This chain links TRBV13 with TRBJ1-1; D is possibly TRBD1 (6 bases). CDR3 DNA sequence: TGTGCCAGCAGCCCTTATTCGGGGGGGCGGGGGAACACTGAAGCTTTCTTT. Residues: CASSPYSGGRGNTEAFF.